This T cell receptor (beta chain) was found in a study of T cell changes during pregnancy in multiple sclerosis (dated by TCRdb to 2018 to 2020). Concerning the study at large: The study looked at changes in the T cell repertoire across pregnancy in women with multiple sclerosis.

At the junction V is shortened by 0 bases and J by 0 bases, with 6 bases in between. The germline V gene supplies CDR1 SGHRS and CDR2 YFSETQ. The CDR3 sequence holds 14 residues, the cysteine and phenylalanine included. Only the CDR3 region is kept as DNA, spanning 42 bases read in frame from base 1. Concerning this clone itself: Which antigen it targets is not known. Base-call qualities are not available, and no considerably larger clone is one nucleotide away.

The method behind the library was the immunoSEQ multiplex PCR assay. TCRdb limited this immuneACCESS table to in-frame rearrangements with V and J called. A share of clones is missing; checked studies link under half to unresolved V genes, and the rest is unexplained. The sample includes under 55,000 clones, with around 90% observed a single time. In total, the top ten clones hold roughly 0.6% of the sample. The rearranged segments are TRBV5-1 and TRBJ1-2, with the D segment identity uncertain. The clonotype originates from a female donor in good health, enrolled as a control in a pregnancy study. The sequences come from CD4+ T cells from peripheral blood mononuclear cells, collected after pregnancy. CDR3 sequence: CASSLAVSNYGYTF. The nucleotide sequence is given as TGCGCCAGCAGCTTGGCCGTTTCTAACTATGGCTACACCTTC. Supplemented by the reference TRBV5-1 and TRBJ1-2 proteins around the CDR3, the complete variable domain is KAGVTQTPRYLIKTRGQQVTLSCSPISGHRSVSWYQQTPGQGLQFLFEYFSETQRNKGNFPGRFSGRQFSNSRSEMNVSTLELGDSALYLCASSLAVSNYGYTFGSGTRLTVV.